The 20 T cell receptor beta chains reported below all come from one sample, sequenced in a study of blood T cells in healthy people across ages. Combining a sample-barcoded 5' primer with a J-beta primer mix, a second PCR ran for roughly 7 to 12 cycles. TCRdb called the 5' RACE reads again in MiXCR, with one record for every CDR3 protein. The sample carries 1.6 million or so distinct CDR3 sequences, about 35% recorded once. Sequencing was done on a sample of blood. These receptors all stem from a woman aged 30 to 39 in good health.

This clonotype has just a few counts. This chain uses TRBV6-6 with TRBJ2-7, with D perhaps matching TRBD1 (5 bases). CDR1 is MNHNY and CDR2 is SVGAGI in the germline V gene (reference sequence). V was cut by 4 bases and J by 0 bases, with 19 bases left in between. The CDR3 consists of 17 residues. The CDR3 nucleotides are TGTGCCAGCAGTTGGGGTCTTCCGACAGCACGCTCCTACGAGCAGTACTTC. Its protein is CASSWGLPTARSYEQYF.

This clonotype was seen a handful of times. J is TRBJ2-1 and V is TRBV4-1; 7 nucleotides agree with TRBD1. Trimming took 5 bases from V and 2 from J; bases not matched to a gene: 3. The CDR3 covers 14 residues. Per the germline V gene, CDR1 is MGHRA and CDR2 is YSYEKL. The CDR3 DNA is TGCGCCAGCAGCGGGACAGAACCCTACAATGAGCAGTTCTTC. Translated, it gives CASSGTEPYNEQFF.

The J gene is TRBJ1-5, the V gene TRBV10-3, with TRBD1 matching over 11 bases. This CDR3 has 15 amino acids. J was trimmed by 6 bases and V by 9 bases; bases with no gene match: 10. The germline CDR1 and CDR2 sequences are ENHRY and SYGVKD. The CDR3 loop reads CAIQKDRGPGQPQHF. Here the CDR3 DNA reads TGTGCCATTCAAAAGGACAGGGGGCCAGGTCAGCCCCAGCATTTT.

This clonotype was found a few times. V and J are TRBV20-1 and TRBJ1-4; 7 nucleotides line up with TRBD1. The CDR3 extends over 16 amino acids. V lost 5 bases to trimming and J lost 0 bases; unmatched junction nucleotides: 9. In germline, CDR1 is DFQATT, CDR2 SNEGSKA (reference sequence). CDR3 in amino acids: CSAGGQKLTTNEKLFF. Written as DNA, the CDR3 is TGCAGTGCTGGGGGACAGAAACTTACAACTAATGAAAAACTGTTTTTT.

This clonotype was seen only a few times. The J gene is TRBJ1-2, the V gene TRBV6-4; D call uncertain. CDR1 is MRHNA and CDR2 is SNTAGT in the germline V gene. V was pared by 4 bases and J by 2 bases, with 14 bases between. This CDR3 comprises 15 residues. CDR3 DNA sequence: TGTGCCAGCAGTGTGTACCCTAATGACAACTATGGCTACACCTTC. Translated: CASSVYPNDNYGYTF.

This clonotype has only a few counts. The chain links TRBV6-1 to TRBJ1-2, with 8 bases aligning to TRBD1. The CDR3 spans 16 residues. Germline CDR1 reads MNHNS; CDR2 reads SASEGT. V shed 5 bases, J shed 0 bases, and the junction held 8 bases outside the gene matches. CDR3 DNA sequence: TGTGCCAGCAGTCCCGGGACAGGCCTCTCTAACTATGGCTACACCTTC. This sequence encodes CASSPGTGLSNYGYTF.

This chain joins TRBV7-2 and TRBJ2-7; the D gene is possibly TRBD2 (5 bases). Between the trimmed V and J ends, which lost 5 bases and 5 bases, there was a span of 19 bases. The CDR3 runs 15 residues. CDR1 and CDR2 from the germline V gene are SGHTA and FQGNSA. In DNA, the CDR3 is TGTGCCAGCAGCCCGACGGGAATCCAGAGCCACGAGCAGTACTTC. Protein sequence: CASSPTGIQSHEQYF.

The J gene is TRBJ2-7, the V gene TRBV5-5; possible D gene TRBD2, 5 bases. The germline CDR1 and CDR2 sequences are SGHKS and YYEKEE (reference sequence). The length of the CDR3 is 14 residues. The V end was cut by 4 bases, the J end by 2 bases, with 13 bases between. CDR3 sequence reads: CASSPYSATYEQYF. In DNA, the CDR3 is TGTGCCAGCAGCCCTTATAGCGCTACCTACGAGCAGTACTTC.

The chain carries TRBV24-1 and TRBJ2-1; D gene uncertain. V was cut by 4 bases and J by 2 bases, with 14 bases left in between. The CDR3 is 16 residues long. CDR1 and CDR2 from the germline V gene are KGHDR and SFDVKD. The CDR3, as DNA: TGTGCCACCAGTGAGTACCCCGGGTCCGCCTACAATGAGCAGTTCTTC. This encodes CATSEYPGSAYNEQFF.

The genes are TRBV28 and TRBJ2-7, with 8 bases that match TRBD1. The CDR3 runs to 15 residues. Germline values: CDR1 MDHEN, CDR2 SYDVKM. V trimming: 6 bases; J trimming: 3 bases; junction bases outside the gene matches: 10. The CDR3 DNA reads TGTGCCAGCAGAGCGGCCGGGACAGGTGACTACGAGCAGTACTTC. This translates into CASRAAGTGDYEQYF.

This clonotype showed up just a few times. This rearrangement joins TRBV6-1 to TRBJ1-2; 10 positions match TRBD1. This CDR3 has 15 residues. Trimming removed 9 bases from V and 7 bases from J; junction bases left unmatched: 14. Germline V lookup: CDR1 MNHNS, CDR2 SASEGT. CDR3 sequence reads: CASLITPGQGSGYTF. The CDR3 coding sequence is TGTGCCAGTCTTATTACCCCGGGACAGGGGTCTGGCTACACCTTC.

This clonotype was picked up a small number of times. The chain couples TRBV28 to TRBJ2-1; D might be TRBD2 (5 bases). The CDR3 extends over 15 amino acids. The germline V gene has CDR1 MDHEN and CDR2 SYDVKM. V was shortened by 3 bases and J by 10 bases, with 19 bases between the two germline ends. The CDR3 DNA is TGTGCCAGCAGTTTTGCCAGCGGTCTCTTCTGGGAGCAGTTCTTC. It is translated as CASSFASGLFWEQFF.

V usage is TRBV12-3 or TRBV12-4 and J usage is TRBJ2-7; D not resolved. The CDR3 extends over 12 amino acids. V was clipped by 5 bases and J by 9 bases, with 14 bases between them. The CDR3 DNA reads as TGTGCCAGCAGTGGGTCGTCTAGTGGGCAGTACTTC. This encodes CASSGSSSGQYF.

The chain uses TRBV6-1 and TRBJ1-5; perhaps TRBD1 as D (6 bases). The germline CDR1 and CDR2 sequences are MNHNS and SASEGT. The V end was cut by 4 bases, the J end by 2 bases, with 12 bases between. The CDR3 consists of 15 residues. CDR3 in DNA: TGTGCCAGCAGTGGGGGGGCAGGGCGCAATCAGCCCCAGCATTTT. Encoded protein: CASSGGAGRNQPQHF.

This chain joins TRBV7-2 and TRBJ2-5, with TRBD2 matching 10 bases. V gave up 5 bases and J gave up 5 bases; unmatched junction bases: 5. This CDR3 contains 14 residues. CDR1 and CDR2 (germline): SGHTA, FQGNSA. The CDR3, as DNA: TGTGCCAGCAGCGCTAGCGGGAGTTTGGAGACCCAGTACTTC. Encoded protein: CASSASGSLETQYF.

This clonotype was observed many times. The chain has TRBV7-2 and TRBJ2-7; D is undetermined. CDR1 is SGHTA and CDR2 is FQGNSA in the germline V gene. There are 14 residues in the CDR3. V lost 1 base, J lost 0 bases, and 7 bases lay in between. CDR3 nucleotides: TGTGCCAGCAGCTTAGTCGGCAGCTCCTACGAGCAGTACTTC. Its protein is CASSLVGSSYEQYF.

The gene calls are TRBV6-6 and TRBJ1-2, with 8 bases matching TRBD1. This CDR3 has 15 amino acids. From germline, CDR1 is MNHNY and CDR2 SVGAGI (reference sequence). Losses at the gene ends were 10 bases for V and 7 bases for J; bases not matched to a gene: 17. The CDR3 DNA is TGTGCCACCCGGGGGTTCGACAGGGGAGGAGGTGGCTACACCTTC. Its protein product is CATRGFDRGGGGYTF.

This chain links TRBV12-3 or TRBV12-4 with TRBJ1-1; 9 bases match TRBD1. The J segment lost 7 bases and the V segment lost 10 bases, leaving 10 bases of the junction unmatched. This CDR3 contains 13 residues. CDR3 bases: TGTGCCACCAAAGGGGACAGGGTGGGTGAAGCTTTCTTT. Protein sequence: CATKGDRVGEAFF.

The chain combines TRBV20-1 with TRBJ2-3; 9 positions match TRBD1. The V gene end was trimmed by 6 bases and the J gene end by 6 bases; junction bases not matched to a gene: 10. The CDR3 runs to 14 residues. Germline assignment: CDR1 DFQATT and CDR2 SNEGSKA (reference sequence). The CDR3 DNA reads as TGCAGTGCCACAGGGGGCGCGATTTTCGATACGCAGTATTTT. Amino acid sequence: CSATGGAIFDTQYF.

This rearrangement joins TRBV7-3 to TRBJ1-1, with TRBD1 matching 10 bases. CDR1 and CDR2 (germline): SGHTA, FQGTGA. Trimming cost V 7 bases and J 7 bases; bases outside gene matches: 6. The CDR3 extends over 13 amino acids. Written as DNA, the CDR3 is TGTGCCAGCACCTCGACAGGGGGCGTTGAAGCTTTCTTT. This encodes CASTSTGGVEAFF.